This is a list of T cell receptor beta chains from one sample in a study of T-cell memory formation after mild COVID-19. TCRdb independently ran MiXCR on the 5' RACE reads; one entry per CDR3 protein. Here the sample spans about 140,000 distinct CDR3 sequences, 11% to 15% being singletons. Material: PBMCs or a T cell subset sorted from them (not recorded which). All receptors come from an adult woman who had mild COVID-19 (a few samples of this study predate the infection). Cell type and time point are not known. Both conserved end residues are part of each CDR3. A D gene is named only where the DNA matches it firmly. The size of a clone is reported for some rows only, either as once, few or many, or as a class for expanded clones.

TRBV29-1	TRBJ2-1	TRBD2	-	CSVASGTYNEQFF	TGCAGCGTTGCTAGCGGGACATACAATGAGCAGTTCTTC
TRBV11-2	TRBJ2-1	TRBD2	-	CASSLSTGGPRSYEQFF	TGTGCCAGCAGCTTGTCAACGGGAGGGCCTCGTTCCTATGAGCAGTTCTTC
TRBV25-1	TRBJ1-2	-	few	CASSDGDYGYTF	TGTGCCAGCAGTGACGGTGACTATGGCTACACCTTC
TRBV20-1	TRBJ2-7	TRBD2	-	CRTSLAGEKEQYF	TGCAGAACCTCGCTAGCGGGAGAGAAAGAGCAGTACTTC
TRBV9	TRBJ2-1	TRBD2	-	CASTSLSGGEQFF	TGTGCCAGCACCTCTCTTAGCGGGGGAGAGCAGTTCTTC
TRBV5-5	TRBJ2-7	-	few	CASSLETSSYEQYF	TGTGCCAGCAGCTTGGAGACGAGCTCCTACGAGCAGTACTTC
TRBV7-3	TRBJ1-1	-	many	CASSFLQGETEAFF	TGTGCCAGCAGCTTTTTACAGGGAGAAACTGAAGCTTTCTTT
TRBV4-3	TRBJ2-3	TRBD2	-	CASRAGDGTDTQYF	TGCGCCAGCCGAGCGGGAGATGGCACAGATACGCAGTATTTT
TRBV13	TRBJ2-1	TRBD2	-	CASSLESAGDENEQFF	TGTGCCAGCAGCTTAGAGTCAGCGGGAGATGAAAATGAGCAGTTCTTC
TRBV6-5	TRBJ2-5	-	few	CASSYSRGETQYF	TGTGCCAGCAGTTACTCGAGGGGGGAGACCCAGTACTTC
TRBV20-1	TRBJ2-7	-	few	CSAREAGGFPYEQYF	TGCAGTGCTAGAGAGGCGGGTGGATTCCCCTACGAGCAGTACTTC
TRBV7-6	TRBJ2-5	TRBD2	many	CASSLALAGALQETQYF	TGTGCCAGCAGCTTAGCGCTAGCGGGGGCCTTACAAGAGACCCAGTACTTC
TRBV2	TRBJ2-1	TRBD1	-	CASSEEGGQGAYNEQFF	TGTGCCAGCAGTGAAGAGGGAGGACAGGGGGCGTACAATGAGCAGTTCTTC
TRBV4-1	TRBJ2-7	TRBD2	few	CASSQAGLDEQYF	TGCGCCAGCAGCCAAGCGGGACTAGACGAGCAGTACTTC
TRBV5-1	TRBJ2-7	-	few	CASTWASPSSYEQYF	TGCGCCAGCACTTGGGCTAGCCCAAGCTCCTACGAGCAGTACTTC
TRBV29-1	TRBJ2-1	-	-	CSVVWDGYYNEQFF	TGCAGCGTTGTTTGGGACGGCTATTACAATGAGCAGTTCTTC
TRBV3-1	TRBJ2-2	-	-	CASSQGTITGELFF	TGTGCCAGCAGCCAAGGGACGATCACCGGGGAGCTGTTTTTT
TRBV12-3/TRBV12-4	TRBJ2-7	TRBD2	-	CASSLSGSLEQYF	TGTGCCAGCAGTTTGAGCGGGAGCCTCGAGCAGTACTTC
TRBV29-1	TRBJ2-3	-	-	CSVEVGIPPRPDTQYF	TGCAGCGTTGAAGTAGGGATCCCTCCCCGGCCGGATACGCAGTATTTT
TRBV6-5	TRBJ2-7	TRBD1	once	CASSYWGTQGASYEQYF	TGTGCCAGCAGTTACTGGGGAACACAGGGGGCTTCCTACGAGCAGTACTTC
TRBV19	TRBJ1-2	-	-	CASSPERGNYGYTF	TGTGCCAGTAGCCCGGAGAGGGGTAACTATGGCTACACCTTC
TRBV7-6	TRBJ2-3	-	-	CASSFLAAEADTQYF	TGTGCCAGCAGCTTTCTAGCCGCCGAGGCAGATACGCAGTATTTT
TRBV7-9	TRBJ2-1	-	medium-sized	CASSPGLARNEQFF	TGTGCCAGCAGCCCGGGACTGGCTAGGAATGAGCAGTTCTTC
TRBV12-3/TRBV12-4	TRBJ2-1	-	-	CASSFASGNEQFF	TGTGCCAGCAGTTTTGCCTCGGGCAATGAGCAGTTCTTC
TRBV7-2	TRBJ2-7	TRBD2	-	CASSPRGSGIGVYEQYF	TGTGCCAGCAGCCCCCGGGGTAGCGGGATTGGGGTCTACGAGCAGTACTTC
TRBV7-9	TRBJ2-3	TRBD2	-	CASSSPLAGETDTQYF	TGTGCCAGCAGCTCCCCCCTAGCGGGAGAAACAGATACGCAGTATTTT
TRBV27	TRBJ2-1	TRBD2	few	CASSSGTSGRAYEQFF	TGTGCCAGCAGTTCAGGGACTAGCGGGAGGGCATATGAGCAGTTCTTC
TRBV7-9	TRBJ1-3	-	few	CASSSSATFHSSTIYF	TGTGCCAGCAGCTCGAGCGCCACTTTTCACTCCAGCACCATATATTTT
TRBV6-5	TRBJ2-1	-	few	CASSATVSVYEQFF	TGTGCCAGCAGTGCGACAGTATCCGTCTATGAGCAGTTCTTC
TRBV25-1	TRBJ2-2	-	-	CASSEARLDSLTGELFF	TGTGCCAGCAGTGAAGCTCGCCTGGACAGCCTCACCGGGGAGCTGTTTTTT
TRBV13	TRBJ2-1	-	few	CASSERDSYNEQFF	TGTGCCAGCAGCGAGCGAGATTCCTACAATGAGCAGTTCTTC
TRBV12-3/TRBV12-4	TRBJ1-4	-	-	CASRPGPQNEKLFF	TGTGCCAGCCGCCCGGGGCCCCAGAATGAAAAACTGTTTTTT
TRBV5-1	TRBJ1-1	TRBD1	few	CASSSGQVSAEDLTEAFF	TGCGCCAGCAGCTCGGGACAGGTCTCAGCGGAGGACCTTACTGAAGCTTTCTTT
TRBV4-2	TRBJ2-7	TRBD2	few	CASSLGREGEQYF	TGTGCCAGCAGCCTCGGAAGGGAGGGGGAGCAGTACTTC
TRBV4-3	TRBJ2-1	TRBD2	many	CASSPGLASNEQFF	TGCGCCAGCAGCCCGGGACTAGCGTCCAATGAGCAGTTCTTC
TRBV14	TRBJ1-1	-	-	CASSHLQMNTEAFF	TGTGCCAGCAGCCACTTACAAATGAACACTGAAGCTTTCTTT
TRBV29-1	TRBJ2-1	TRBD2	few	CSVDWTSGSTHPYNEQFF	TGCAGCGTCGATTGGACTAGCGGGTCGACGCACCCCTACAATGAGCAGTTCTTC
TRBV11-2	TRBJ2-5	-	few	CASSWSLEQETQYF	TGTGCCAGCAGCTGGTCGTTGGAACAAGAGACCCAGTACTTC
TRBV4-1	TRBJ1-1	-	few	CASSQAGGEAFF	TGCGCCAGCAGCCAAGCCGGTGGGGAAGCTTTCTTT
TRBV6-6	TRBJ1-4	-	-	CASSERQRNEKLFF	TGTGCCAGCAGCGAAAGACAGCGCAATGAAAAACTGTTTTTT
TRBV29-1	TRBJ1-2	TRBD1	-	CSVGDRGNGYTF	TGCAGCGTTGGTGACAGGGGTAATGGCTACACCTTC
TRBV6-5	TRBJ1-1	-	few	CASSYLPLSDSEAFF	TGTGCCAGCAGTTACTTACCCCTTTCCGACTCTGAAGCTTTCTTT
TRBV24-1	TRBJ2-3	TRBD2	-	CATSDFETSGVTDTQYF	TGTGCCACCAGTGATTTTGAGACTAGCGGGGTCACAGATACGCAGTATTTT
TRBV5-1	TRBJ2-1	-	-	CASRGDNEQFF	TGCGCCAGCAGGGGGGACAATGAGCAGTTCTTC